One and the same sample provided the 13 T cell receptor beta chains below, sequenced in a study of Tregs in tolerant kidney transplant recipients. TCRdb keeps only in-frame clones here, not all; method: immunoSEQ multiplex PCR. Reported are about 52,000 clones; the ten largest clones contain roughly 0.8%. The material sequenced was CD4+ T cells from blood, taken before the transplant. The receptors shown here come from a human donor who received a combined kidney and bone marrow transplant.

Worth noting for this clone: The read ends 3 residues shy of where the CDR3 ends; the end is completed using the germline J gene. The rearrangement uses TRBV20-1 and TRBJ1-5, with 7 bases lining up with TRBD1. V lost 3 bases to trimming and J lost 6 bases; unmatched junction nucleotides: 11. The CDR3 is 15 residues long. Germline assignment: CDR1 DFQATT and CDR2 SNEGSKA (reference sequence). The sequenced CDR3 bases are TGCAGTGCTAGGGACGACAGGGTCGGGTTTCAGCCC. This codes for CSARDDRVGFQP. The entire CDR3 protein is CSARDDRVGFQPQHF.

In the case of this clone: The CDR3 end lies 3 residues beyond the end of the read and is filled in from the germline J gene. This chain joins TRBV19 and TRBJ2-2, with 7 positions matching TRBD1. With V trimmed by 7 bases and J by 5 bases, 13 bases remained unmatched. The CDR3 totals 16 residues. CDR1 and CDR2 from the germline V gene are LNHDA and SQIVND (reference sequence). The CDR3 reads CASTPGTDGRTGELFF. The part of the CDR3 DNA that was read is TGTGCCAGTACCCCAGGGACAGACGGCCGGACCGGGGAG.

On this clone itself: The sequence runs out 3 residues before the end of the CDR3; the remainder is reconstructed from the germline J gene. This rearrangement joins TRBV18 to TRBJ1-1; D not resolved. CDR3 length equals 13 residues. Germline assignment: CDR1 KGHSH and CDR2 LQKENI. Between the trimmed V and J ends, which lost 1 base and 6 bases, there was a span of 9 bases. CDR3 in amino acids: CASSPRAGPEAFF. The sequenced part of the CDR3 DNA is TGTGCCAGCTCACCACGGGCGGGCCCTGAA.

Turning to this clone: With the read ending 3 residues before the CDR3 end, the germline J gene is used to fill in that end. The V call is TRBV7-2, the J call TRBJ1-2; no clear D gene. V was shortened by 4 bases and J by 5 bases, with 14 bases between the two germline ends. The CDR3 consists of 14 residues. The germline V gene has CDR1 SGHTA and CDR2 FQGNSA. This chain's CDR3 is CASSSARAAYGYTF. CDR3 DNA, as far as it was read: TGTGCCAGCAGCTCCGCCCGAGCCGCGTATGGC.

With regard to this clone: The read gets to within 3 residues of the CDR3 end, and the germline J gene fills in the rest. This chain joins TRBV5-1 and TRBJ1-6; 8 nucleotides line up with TRBD1. Trimming took 2 bases from V and 0 from J; bases not matched to a gene: 10. The CDR3 sequence is 19 residues long. The germline V gene encodes CDR1 SGHRS and CDR2 YFSETQ. The CDR3 DNA, read in part, is TGCGCCAGCAGCTTCGCCCCAACAGGGGGGAGCTCCTATAATTCACCC. Residues: CASSFAPTGGSSYNSP. The CDR3 as a whole reads CASSFAPTGGSSYNSPLHF.

Of note for this clone: The sequence runs out 3 residues before the end of the CDR3; the remainder is reconstructed from the germline J gene. This chain uses TRBV7-6 with TRBJ1-4; possibly TRBD1 for D (6 bases). V was clipped by 0 bases and J by 4 bases, with 12 bases between them. In germline, CDR1 is SGHVS, CDR2 FNYEAQ. This CDR3 is 16 amino acids long. The CDR3 reads CASSLARGPGNEKLFF. The DNA read from the CDR3 is TGTGCCAGCAGCTTAGCGCGGGGGCCGGGTAATGAAAAA.

As for this clone: The read is 3 residues too short to cover the CDR3 end, so that end is filled in from the germline J gene. The genes are TRBV7-2 and TRBJ1-2; D ambiguous. From germline, CDR1 is SGHTA and CDR2 FQGNSA. The ends were cut back, 5 bases at V and 1 base at J, with 14 bases in the middle. The CDR3 totals 15 residues. The CDR3 here is CASSARPLNNYGYTF. Partial CDR3 DNA: TGTGCCAGCAGCGCCAGGCCCCTGAATAACTATGGC.

In regard to this clone: The CDR3 end lies 3 residues beyond the end of the read and is filled in from the germline J gene. The rearrangement links TRBV7-6 to TRBJ1-1; D is unresolved. Germline CDR1 SGHVS, CDR2 FNYEAQ. V lost 10 bases, J lost 0 bases, and 15 bases lay in between. The CDR3 loop spans 14 amino acids. CDR3 region: CAIIPGWLNTEAFF. The CDR3 DNA, read in part, is TGTGCCATTATTCCGGGGTGGTTGAACACTGAA.

Details on this clone: The read terminates 3 residues ahead of where the CDR3 ends, so the germline J gene completes it. The V gene is TRBV20-1, the J gene TRBJ2-5, with D possibly being TRBD1 or TRBD2 (5 bases each). The CDR3 has 16 amino acids. Germline CDR1 reads DFQATT; CDR2 reads SNEGSKA (reference sequence). Trimming took 0 bases from V and 5 from J, leaving 19 bases between them. CDR3 loop: CSARDRGREWRETQYF. The covered CDR3 bases are TGCAGTGCTAGAGATAGAGGCAGGGAGTGGCGGGAGACC.

To note about this clone: The DNA ends 3 residues before the CDR3 does, and the rest of the CDR3 is filled in from the germline J gene. The chain recombines TRBV7-2 with TRBJ1-2; 10 bases fit TRBD1. From germline, CDR1 is SGHTA and CDR2 FQGNSA. The CDR3 runs 15 residues. The CDR3 spells CASSALGQGLGGYTF. The part of the CDR3 DNA that was read is TGTGCCAGCAGCGCCCTGGGACAGGGGCTTGGAGGC. The variable domain in full, with the rest retrieved from reference TRBV7-2 and TRBJ1-2, is GAGVSQSPSNKVTEKGKDVELRCDPISGHTALYWYRQSLGQGLEFLIYFQGNSAPDKSGLPSDRFSAERTGGSVSTLTIQRTQQEDSAVYLCASSALGQGLGGYTFGSGTRLTVV.

As to this clone: The read finishes 3 residues shy of the CDR3 end, and the germline J gene is used to complete it. The V and J genes are TRBV20-1 and TRBJ1-4; unclear D gene. V lost 3 bases and J lost 7, with 3 bases in between. The CDR3 extends over 10 amino acids. Germline V lookup: CDR1 DFQATT, CDR2 SNEGSKA (reference sequence). The sequenced part of the CDR3 DNA is TGCAGTGCTAGTCGTGAAAAA. As protein: CSASREK. The CDR3 in full is CSASREKLFF.

Worth noting for this clone: Read data end 3 residues before the CDR3 end; the end is taken from the germline J gene. The chain joins TRBV29-1 to TRBJ2-7; 7 bases are shared with TRBD1. This CDR3 contains 12 residues. V trimming: 4 bases; J trimming: 5 bases; junction bases outside the gene matches: 5. CDR1 and CDR2 from the germline V gene are SQVTM and ANQGSEA. Incomplete CDR3 DNA: TGCAGCGTTGGTCGACAGGGTAACGAG. The encoded protein is CSVGRQGNE. The CDR3, in full, reads CSVGRQGNEQYF.

As concerns this clone: The CDR3 extends 3 residues past the end of the read, so its final part is completed from the germline J gene. The rearrangement links TRBV5-1 to TRBJ1-3; D possibly corresponds to TRBD1 (5 bases). Germline values: CDR1 SGHRS, CDR2 YFSETQ. The CDR3 is 15 amino acids. Trimming removed 0 bases from V and 2 bases from J, with 9 bases in between. The CDR3 reads CASSLGGETGNTIYF. CDR3 bases read: TGCGCCAGCAGCTTGGGAGGGGAGACTGGAAACACC.